What follows describes a single T cell receptor (beta chain). Its antigen remains unknown. The data belong to a study of shared clonotypes between healthy human individuals. Overall study: The study drew on two women and a few men aged 18 to 49 as donors. Study observations and caveats: The generation probabilities recorded for non-shared clonotypes fell below those of clonotypes shared by all four donors.

The data were produced by immunoSEQ multiplex PCR, yet TCRdb's version contains in-frame clones alone and is incomplete. The sample has over 2 million clones, roughly 95% seen once. Naive CD8 cells, CD45RO-negative and positively selected for CCR7, excluded terminally differentiated effector memory CD45RA+ cells. The study drew its donors from healthy HIV-negative adults without recent acute infections or vaccinations. Within Nashville, Tennessee resided all donors, each a Caucasian adult. This CDR3 has 14 amino acids. Germline assignment: CDR1 GTSNPN and CDR2 SVGIG (reference sequence). With 2 bases removed from V and 3 bases from J, the gap between germline ends came to 11 bases.

The clonotype was recovered from a man between 18 and 35 years old in good health. The rearrangement links TRBV30 to TRBJ2-1; D call uncertain. Sequencing was done on a sample of naive CD8+ T cells sorted from blood. In DNA, the CDR3 is TGTGCCTGGAGTTTTGGCCAGTTCTACAATGAGCAGTTCTTC. Its protein is CAWSFGQFYNEQFF.